These 32 T cell receptor beta chains share one sample of origin, sequenced in a study of blood T cell repertoires in COVID-19. Clones were sequenced by immunoSEQ multiplex PCR, and TCRdb holds only the in-frame ones, with some missing. The sample carries a few hundred thousand clones, over 75% recorded once. Sequenced input: PBMCs or T cells enriched from blood (not recorded which). These receptors came from a man between 18 and 29 years old who had recovered from COVID-19.

This sequence joins TRBV24-1 and TRBJ2-1, with unresolved D. The CDR3 contains 16 residues. Trimming pared 3 bases from V and 4 bases from J, leaving 15 bases between. The germline V gene encodes CDR1 KGHDR and CDR2 SFDVKD. CDR3 sequence: CATSDGPAYPYNEQFF. CDR3 coding DNA: TGTGCCACCAGTGATGGGCCAGCATACCCTTACAATGAGCAGTTCTTC.

The chain recombines TRBV7-2 with TRBJ2-7; no clear D. The CDR3 sequence is 15 residues long. V lost 2 bases and J 2 bases, leaving 13 bases between the germline ends. Germline V gives CDR1 SGHTA, CDR2 FQGNSA. The CDR3 sequence is CASSLNSAVPYEQYF. The CDR3 DNA follows: TGTGCCAGCAGCTTAAATAGTGCCGTTCCCTACGAGCAGTACTTC.

The chain is built from TRBV28 and TRBJ2-1; possibly TRBD2 for D (6 bases). Germline values: CDR1 MDHEN, CDR2 SYDVKM. The V end lost 5 bases, the J end lost 4 bases, and 18 bases lay between the germline ends. The CDR3 consists of 16 residues. CDR3 sequence (DNA): TGTGCCAGCAGTCTCCGGCGGGGCGGGATTTACAATGAGCAGTTCTTC. Protein sequence: CASSLRRGGIYNEQFF.

The chain combines TRBV9 with TRBJ1-1; weak D call: TRBD1 (6 bases). Germline V CDR1 and CDR2: SGDLS, YYNGEE. This CDR3 is 14 amino acids long. Trimming removed 3 bases from V and 0 bases from J, with 9 bases in between. In DNA, the CDR3 is TGTGCCAGCAGCGAGCGGACAGTGAACACTGAAGCTTTCTTT. This gives the protein CASSERTVNTEAFF.

V is TRBV7-9 and J is TRBJ2-3; D is uncertain. V was cut by 2 bases and J by 0 bases, with 6 bases left in between. The germline V gene encodes CDR1 SEHNR and CDR2 FQNEAQ (reference sequence). CDR3 length: 14 amino acids. Here the CDR3 reads CASSLSLSTDTQYF. CDR3 nucleotides: TGTGCCAGCAGCTTATCCTTGAGCACAGATACGCAGTATTTT.

The chain combines TRBV10-3 with TRBJ1-2; the D gene is possibly TRBD1 (6 bases). The CDR3 extends over 12 amino acids. The V gene lost 6 bases and the J gene lost 6 bases, with 11 bases spanning the gap. CDR1 and CDR2 from the germline V gene are ENHRY and SYGVKD. The CDR3 here is CAIRGGEDGYTF. The CDR3 coding sequence is TGTGCCATCAGAGGGGGAGAGGATGGCTACACCTTC.

V and J are TRBV7-9 and TRBJ1-3; TRBD1 might be the D (5 bases). Germline values: CDR1 SEHNR, CDR2 FQNEAQ (reference sequence). CDR3 length equals 14 residues. V lost 4 bases, J lost 4 bases, and 11 bases lay in between. This chain's CDR3 is CASSSRQRGNTIYF. Here the CDR3 DNA reads TGTGCCAGCAGCTCCAGACAGCGAGGAAACACCATATATTTT.

The V and J genes are TRBV2 and TRBJ2-1; TRBD1 is a possible D gene (6 bases). The germline gives CDR1 SNHLY, CDR2 FYNNEI. Deletions cut 4 bases from V and 8 bases from J, with 21 bases between. The CDR3 totals 16 residues. CDR3 region: CASSGPGVGMVDEQFF. CDR3 DNA sequence: TGTGCCAGCAGTGGCCCAGGGGTTGGGATGGTCGATGAGCAGTTCTTC.

The chain uses TRBV19 and TRBJ2-3, with TRBD2 matching 15 bases. V shed 4 bases, J shed 11 bases, and the junction held 13 bases outside the gene matches. CDR1 and CDR2 from the germline V gene are LNHDA and SQIVND (reference sequence). The CDR3 is made up of 17 amino acids. Here the CDR3 reads CASSTTGLAGGPHGQYF. The CDR3 DNA is TGTGCCAGTAGTACTACGGGACTAGCGGGAGGCCCTCATGGGCAGTATTTT. Full variable domain (remainder filled in from reference TRBV19 and TRBJ2-3): DGGITQSPKYLFRKEGQNVTLSCEQNLNHDAMYWYRQDPGQGLRLIYYSQIVNDFQKGDIAEGYSVSREKKESFPLTVTSAQKNPTAFYLCASSTTGLAGGPHGQYFGPGTRLTVL.

The chain couples TRBV4-1 to TRBJ2-7; D remains ambiguous. The CDR3 is 12 residues long. The V and J ends lost 4 bases and 4 bases respectively, with 8 bases between them. Germline V gives CDR1 MGHRA, CDR2 YSYEKL. The CDR3 protein is CASSLGDYEQYF. CDR3 coding DNA: TGCGCCAGCAGCCTCGGAGATTACGAGCAGTACTTC.

The count of this clone is one. The V gene is TRBV5-1, the J gene TRBJ1-4, with 8 positions matching TRBD1. Germline values: CDR1 SGHRS, CDR2 YFSETQ. The CDR3 is 15 amino acids. The trim removed 2 bases at V and 8 bases at J, leaving 8 bases unmatched. The CDR3 region is CASSLGAGGGEKLFF. In DNA, the CDR3 is TGCGCCAGCAGCTTAGGTGCAGGGGGCGGAGAAAAACTGTTTTTT. The entire variable domain, with the rest obtained from reference TRBV5-1 and TRBJ1-4, is as follows: KAGVTQTPRYLIKTRGQQVTLSCSPISGHRSVSWYQQTPGQGLQFLFEYFSETQRNKGNFPGRFSGRQFSNSRSEMNVSTLELGDSALYLCASSLGAGGGEKLFFGSGTQLSVL.

The chain has TRBV2 and TRBJ2-2, with a possible D match to TRBD2 (5 bases). From germline, CDR1 is SNHLY and CDR2 FYNNEI. V was pared by 1 base and J by 0 bases, with 9 bases between. The CDR3 totals 16 residues. In DNA form, the CDR3 reads TGTGCCAGCAGTGAAGGGGAGTTCGCGAACACCGGGGAGCTGTTTTTT. Translated: CASSEGEFANTGELFF.

Note on this clone: Other DNA sequences from this sample encode an identical CDR3 as well. The chain employs TRBV6-6 and TRBJ1-5; TRBD1 is a possible D gene (5 bases). This CDR3 region has 13 residues. From germline, CDR1 is MNHNY and CDR2 SVGAGI (reference sequence). V was pared by 3 bases and J by 4 bases, with 7 bases between. The CDR3 protein is CASSYGANQPQHF. CDR3 sequence (DNA): TGTGCCAGCAGTTATGGGGCGAATCAGCCCCAGCATTTT.

The rearrangement joins TRBV2 to TRBJ2-7; 10 positions agree with TRBD1. V lost 8 bases and J lost 0; bases outside the gene matches: 4. Germline assignment: CDR1 SNHLY and CDR2 FYNNEI. The CDR3 is 14 amino acids. The CDR3 protein is CASRTGGSSYEQYF. The CDR3 DNA reads TGTGCCAGCCGGACAGGGGGGAGCTCCTACGAGCAGTACTTC.

The chain has TRBV20-1 and TRBJ1-3; 7 nucleotides agree with TRBD1. J lost 7 bases, V lost 3 bases, and 0 bases had no gene match. Germline loops: CDR1 DFQATT, CDR2 SNEGSKA (reference sequence). This CDR3 has 11 amino acids. The DNA for the CDR3 is TGCAGTGCTAGGACAGGGAACACCATATATTTT. It encodes CSARTGNTIYF.

This clone turned up a few times. The V and J genes are TRBV7-3 and TRBJ1-2, with D unresolved. The ends were cut back, 2 bases at V and 5 bases at J, with 9 bases in the middle. The CDR3 contains 13 residues. In germline, CDR1 is SGHTA, CDR2 FQGTGA. This chain's CDR3 is CASSLGGQYGYTF. For the CDR3, the DNA is TGTGCCAGCAGCTTAGGAGGGCAATATGGCTACACCTTC.

This rearrangement joins TRBV3-1 (or the pseudogene TRBV3-2) to TRBJ1-4, with 10 bases fitting TRBD1. After removal of 3 bases from V and 8 bases from J, the junction contained 9 bases not matched to a gene. Germline V CDR1 and CDR2: LGHDT, YNNKEL (reference sequence). The CDR3 has 16 amino acids. The CDR3 nucleotides are TGTGCCAGCAGCCAGTGCGACAGGGGGCTAACGGAAAAACTGTTTTTT. Amino acids: CASSQCDRGLTEKLFF.

The rearrangement uses TRBV7-2 and TRBJ2-6; 12 bases are shared with TRBD2. The CDR3 is 18 residues long. Per the germline V gene, CDR1 is SGHTA and CDR2 is FQGNSA. After removal of 4 bases from V and 3 bases from J, the junction contained 7 bases not matched to a gene. The DNA for the CDR3 is TGTGCCAGCAGCTCGCTAGCGGGAGGGCTAATTGGGGCCAACGTCCTGACTTTC. This codes for CASSSLAGGLIGANVLTF.

CDR3 DNA: TGTGCCAGAAGGGGGATAAGGTCCTACGAGCAGTACTTC. Translating gives CARRGIRSYEQYF. This chain uses TRBV19 with TRBJ2-7; a weak D match, TRBD1 (6 bases). This CDR3 has 13 residues. Trimming cost V 9 bases and J 1 base, with 13 bases left between them. Germline assignment: CDR1 LNHDA and CDR2 SQIVND (reference sequence).

The chain recombines TRBV19 with TRBJ2-1; TRBD1 matches at 7 bases. CDR1 and CDR2 (germline): LNHDA, SQIVND (reference sequence). The CDR3 totals 13 residues. J lost 6 bases, V lost 3 bases, and 2 bases had no gene match. The CDR3 region has the DNA TGTGCCAGTAGTATTGACAGGGTCAATGAGCAGTTCTTC. As protein: CASSIDRVNEQFF.

This clone has a single count. CDR3 coding DNA: TGTGCCAGCAGAACTCTCTCGGGGGGCTATAGCAATCAGCCCCAGCATTTT. It codes for CASRTLSGGYSNQPQHF. The chain has TRBV2 and TRBJ1-5; TRBD1 is a possible D gene (6 bases). The V end lost 6 bases, the J end lost 0 bases, and 18 bases lay between the germline ends. This CDR3 spans 17 amino acids. Germline V CDR1 and CDR2: SNHLY, FYNNEI.

This clone came up a few times. The V gene is TRBV5-6, the J gene TRBJ2-1; D may be TRBD1 (6 bases). V dropped 2 bases and J dropped 4 bases, with 22 bases sitting between them. Germline V lookup: CDR1 SGHDT, CDR2 YYEEEE. This CDR3 comprises 18 residues. CDR3 sequence: CASSFTGLVFTSYNEQFF. DNA for the CDR3: TGTGCCAGCAGCTTCACAGGGTTGGTATTCACGTCGTACAATGAGCAGTTCTTC.

The chain is built from TRBV4-1 and TRBJ2-3, with 11 bases aligning to TRBD2. This CDR3 has 15 residues. V lost 5 bases to trimming and J lost 6 bases; unmatched junction nucleotides: 7. Germline V gives CDR1 MGHRA, CDR2 YSYEKL. The CDR3 here is CASSYLAGGGDTQYF. The CDR3 DNA reads TGCGCCAGCAGCTATCTAGCGGGAGGTGGGGATACGCAGTATTTT.

The DNA for the CDR3 is TGCGCCAGCAGCTTGGGGGACGGGGGGTACCAAGAGACCCAGTACTTC. Protein product: CASSLGDGGYQETQYF. The V and J genes are TRBV5-1 and TRBJ2-5; 7 bases agree with TRBD2. The CDR3 runs 16 residues. Germline values: CDR1 SGHRS, CDR2 YFSETQ. Unmatched junction bases numbered 5, after V lost 0 bases and J lost 0 bases.

This rearrangement joins TRBV19 to TRBJ2-1; D is uncertain. There are 16 residues in the CDR3. Trimming took 5 bases from V and 9 from J, leaving 23 bases between them. The germline V gene encodes CDR1 LNHDA and CDR2 SQIVND (reference sequence). The CDR3 sequence: CASSVSVAVVLSEQFF. CDR3 bases: TGTGCCAGTAGTGTCTCCGTAGCAGTGGTTCTCAGTGAGCAGTTCTTC.

In nucleotides, the CDR3 is TGTGCCAGCAGCCAAGTATCAAGACGGGACAGGGGGAGAGGCTACACCTTC. This gives the protein CASSQVSRRDRGRGYTF. The rearrangement links TRBV3-1 (or the pseudogene TRBV3-2) to TRBJ1-2; 11 nucleotides align to TRBD1. Germline CDR1 LGHDT, CDR2 YNNKEL (reference sequence). V lost 1 base to trimming and J lost 8 bases; unmatched junction nucleotides: 12. The CDR3 runs 17 residues.

The CDR3 nucleotides read TGTGCCAGCAGCATGACAGTCTCTGGCTACGAGCAGTACTTC. It is translated as CASSMTVSGYEQYF. This chain joins TRBV6-5 and TRBJ2-7; a possible D gene is TRBD1 (5 bases). The CDR3 has 14 residues. Germline V CDR1 and CDR2: MNHEY, SVGAGI. Trimming took off 6 bases at V and 3 bases at J, with 15 bases between the two ends.

The V and J genes are TRBV4-1 and TRBJ1-3; D may be TRBD1 (6 bases). The CDR3 runs 16 residues. V lost 2 bases to trimming and J lost 1 base, with 12 bases between them. Germline CDR1 MGHRA, CDR2 YSYEKL. CDR3 residues: CASSQPGTSSGNTIYF. CDR3 nucleotide sequence: TGCGCCAGCAGCCAACCCGGGACAAGTTCTGGAAACACCATATATTTT.

The chain recombines TRBV30 with TRBJ1-1, with 7 nucleotides matching TRBD1. From germline, CDR1 is GTSNPN and CDR2 SVGIG (reference sequence). V lost 8 bases and J lost 0; bases outside the gene matches: 6. CDR3 length: 13 amino acids. CDR3 sequence: CAGITGVNTEAFF. The CDR3, as DNA: TGTGCCGGAATAACAGGGGTGAACACTGAAGCTTTCTTT.

J is TRBJ1-2 and V is TRBV4-3, with D perhaps matching TRBD1 (5 bases). This CDR3 region has 17 residues. V lost 0 bases and J 7 bases, leaving 21 bases between the germline ends. Germline V gives CDR1 LGHNA, CDR2 YSLEER. CDR3 sequence reads: CASSQDRRAAGPLGYTF. The CDR3 region has the DNA TGCGCCAGCAGCCAAGATCGGAGGGCAGCAGGGCCCCTTGGCTACACCTTC.

This rearrangement joins TRBV7-6 to TRBJ2-5; D is perhaps TRBD1 (6 bases). This CDR3 contains 14 residues. From germline, CDR1 is SGHVS and CDR2 FNYEAQ. With 1 base removed from V and 5 bases from J, the gap between germline ends came to 11 bases. The CDR3 DNA reads TGTGCCAGCAGCTTAGTTGGGGGCGATGAGACCCAGTACTTC. Amino acids: CASSLVGGDETQYF.

This chain connects TRBV7-3 to TRBJ1-2; 7 bases line up with TRBD1. Germline V gene sequence: CDR1 SGHTA, CDR2 FQGTGA. CDR3 size: 13 residues. The V gene end was trimmed by 5 bases and the J gene end by 7 bases; junction bases not matched to a gene: 7. As DNA, the CDR3 is TGTGCCAGCAGCCGACAGGGATTGAGTGGCTACACCTTC. Protein product: CASSRQGLSGYTF.